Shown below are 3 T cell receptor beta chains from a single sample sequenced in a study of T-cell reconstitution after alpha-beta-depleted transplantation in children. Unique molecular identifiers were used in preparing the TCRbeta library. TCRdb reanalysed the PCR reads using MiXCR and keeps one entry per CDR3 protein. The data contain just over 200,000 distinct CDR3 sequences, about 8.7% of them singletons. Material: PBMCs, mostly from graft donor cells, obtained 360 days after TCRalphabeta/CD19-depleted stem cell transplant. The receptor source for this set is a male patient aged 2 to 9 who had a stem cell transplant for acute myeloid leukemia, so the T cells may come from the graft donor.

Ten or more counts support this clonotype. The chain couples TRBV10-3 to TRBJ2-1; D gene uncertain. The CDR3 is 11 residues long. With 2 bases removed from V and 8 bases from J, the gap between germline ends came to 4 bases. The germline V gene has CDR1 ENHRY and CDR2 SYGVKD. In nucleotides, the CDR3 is TGTGCCATCAGTGAGGGGGATGAGCAGTTCTTC. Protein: CAISEGDEQFF.

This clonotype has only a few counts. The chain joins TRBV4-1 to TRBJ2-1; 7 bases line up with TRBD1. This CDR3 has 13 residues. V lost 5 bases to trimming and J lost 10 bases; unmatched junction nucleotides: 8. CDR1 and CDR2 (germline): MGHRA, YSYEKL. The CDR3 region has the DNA TGCGCCAGCAGCTTCGACAGGGAGCACGAGCAGTTCTTC. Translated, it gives CASSFDREHEQFF.

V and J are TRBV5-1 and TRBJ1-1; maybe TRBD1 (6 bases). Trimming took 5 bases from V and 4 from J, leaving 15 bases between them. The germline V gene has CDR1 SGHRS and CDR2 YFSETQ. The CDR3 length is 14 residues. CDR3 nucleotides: TGCGCCAGCAGGTGGACAGCAGAAAGCACTGAAGCTTTCTTT. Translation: CASRWTAESTEAFF.